These 18 T cell receptor beta chains were all obtained from the same sample, sequenced in a study of cytomegalovirus exposure and HLA in healthy donors. PCR amplification relied on 60 Vbeta primers (plus 13 Jbeta primers). Using immunoSEQ multiplex PCR, the repertoire was profiled, and TCRdb retains in-frame clones only, with some absent. The table shows some 150,000 clones, with around 78% occurring only once. Material: PBMCs. The receptors originated from a female donor in good health and CMV-seronegative.

On this clone itself: Germline and junction disagree at one end, which may indicate a read error. V is TRBV11-2 and J is TRBJ2-3, with TRBD2 as a possible D gene (5 bases). Germline assignment: CDR1 SGHAT and CDR2 FQNNGV. CDR3 length: 14 residues. The CDR3 loop reads CASRLATSTDTQYF. The CDR3 DNA follows: TGTGCCAGCAGATTAGCGACTAGCACAGATACGCAGTATTTT.

This chain connects TRBV19 to TRBJ2-4; possibly TRBD2 for D (5 bases). The CDR3 covers 14 residues. CDR1 and CDR2 from the germline V gene are LNHDA and SQIVND (reference sequence). The V and J ends lost 4 bases and 3 bases respectively, with 10 bases between them. This CDR3 is CASSSRRDKNIQYF. As DNA, the CDR3 is TGTGCCAGTAGTAGTCGCCGGGACAAAAACATTCAGTACTTC.

This clone has only one observation. The V call is TRBV27, the J call TRBJ2-1, with TRBD2 matching over 8 bases. Germline V CDR1 and CDR2: MNHEY, SMNVEV (reference sequence). CDR3 length equals 16 residues. Trimming took 5 bases from V and 2 from J; bases not matched to a gene: 8. CDR3 loop: CASSVASGGPYNEQFF. The CDR3 DNA is TGTGCCAGCAGTGTCGCGTCGGGGGGGCCCTACAATGAGCAGTTCTTC.

The chain combines TRBV11-2 with TRBJ2-7, with D tentatively TRBD2 (6 bases). With 5 bases removed from V and 1 base from J, the gap between germline ends came to 15 bases. Germline V lookup: CDR1 SGHAT, CDR2 FQNNGV. CDR3 length equals 15 residues. The CDR3 nucleotides read TGTGCCAGCAGCCCAGATCAGGACTATTCCTACGAGCAGTACTTC. Encoded protein: CASSPDQDYSYEQYF.

This chain links TRBV7-3 with TRBJ2-3; possibly TRBD1 for D (6 bases). The CDR3 runs 15 residues. From germline, CDR1 is SGHTA and CDR2 FQGTGA. V dropped 3 bases and J dropped 4 bases, with 14 bases sitting between them. CDR3 loop: CASSFRGPSSDTQYF. Here the CDR3 DNA reads TGTGCCAGCAGCTTCAGGGGCCCTTCCTCAGATACGCAGTATTTT.

This clone was seen a single time. This rearrangement joins TRBV2 to TRBJ1-1; TRBD1 might be the D (5 bases). The CDR3 is 14 residues long. Germline V gene lookup returns CDR1 SNHLY and CDR2 FYNNEI. The V end lost 6 bases, the J end lost 0 bases, and 11 bases lay between the germline ends. CDR3 nucleotides: TGTGCCAGCAGGGCCGACAGATTGAACACTGAAGCTTTCTTT. Translated: CASRADRLNTEAFF.

V and J are TRBV29-1 and TRBJ1-2; D is undetermined. V lost 4 bases and J 7 bases, leaving 16 bases between the germline ends. The CDR3 has 13 amino acids. The germline V gene has CDR1 SQVTM and CDR2 ANQGSEA. This CDR3 is CSVVLDRRGGYTF. Written as DNA, the CDR3 is TGCAGCGTTGTTCTTGACCGACGGGGTGGCTACACCTTC. Together with reference TRBV29-1 and TRBJ1-2, the CDR3 gives the full variable domain: SAVISQKPSRDICQRGTSLTIQCQVDSQVTMMFWYRQQPGQSLTLIATANQGSEATYESGFVIDKFPISRPNLTFSTLTVSNMSPEDSSIYLCSVVLDRRGGYTFGSGTRLTVV.

This clone was observed once. An end of the junction differs from the germline gene, which may be a read error. The rearrangement links TRBV7-7 to TRBJ2-4; tentatively, D is TRBD2 (6 bases). CDR3 length: 16 amino acids. Per the germline V gene, CDR1 is SSHAT and CDR2 is FNYEAQ (reference sequence). Written as DNA, the CDR3 is TGTGCCAGCAGCTCCCCTGGAGGGGTGGCCAAAAACAGTCAGTACTTC. It encodes CASSSPGGVAKNSQYF.

This sequence joins TRBV6-1 and TRBJ2-1; D is perhaps TRBD1 (5 bases). The CDR3 spans 15 residues. Germline CDR1 MNHNS, CDR2 SASEGT. The V end was cut by 6 bases, the J end by 3 bases, with 15 bases between. The DNA of the CDR3 is TGTGCCAGCAGCGTCGACAGAGGATACTACAATGAGCAGTTCTTC. Translation gives CASSVDRGYYNEQFF.

This chain uses TRBV7-2 with TRBJ1-2, with TRBD1 matching over 9 bases. This CDR3 has 15 amino acids. Looked up from germline, CDR1 is SGHTA and CDR2 is FQGNSA. The J segment lost 4 bases and the V segment lost 5 bases, leaving 8 bases of the junction unmatched. The CDR3 DNA reads TGTGCCAGCAGCGAACCGGGACAGGGACTCTATGGCTACACCTTC. It yields the protein CASSEPGQGLYGYTF.

The V gene is TRBV7-9, the J gene TRBJ1-1; TRBD1 matches at 7 bases. The CDR3 length is 18 residues. The ends lost 5 bases at V and 3 bases at J; junction bases unmatched: 18. Germline CDR1 SEHNR, CDR2 FQNEAQ (reference sequence). The CDR3 loop is CASSTPSQGGVFDTEAFF. The CDR3 nucleotides read TGTGCCAGCAGCACCCCTTCGCAGGGGGGAGTGTTTGACACTGAAGCTTTCTTT. The whole variable domain, remainder taken from reference TRBV7-9 and TRBJ1-1, is DTGVSQNPRHKITKRGQNVTFRCDPISEHNRLYWYRQTLGQGPEFLTYFQNEAQLEKSRLLSDRFSAERPKGSFSTLEIQRTEQGDSAMYLCASSTPSQGGVFDTEAFFGQGTRLTVV.

V gene TRBV21-1 combines with J gene TRBJ1-4. TRBV21-1 is a known pseudogene. The CDR3 loop spans 11 amino acids. Written as DNA, the CDR3 is TGTCTTTTTAGGAGGTGGGATTTGCTGTTTTTT. This translates into CLFRRWDLLFF.

The V and J genes are TRBV10-3 and TRBJ1-1; 8 bases match TRBD1. This CDR3 region has 13 residues. Trimming took 6 bases from V and 7 from J; bases not matched to a gene: 7. Germline assignment: CDR1 ENHRY and CDR2 SYGVKD. The CDR3 coding sequence is TGTGCCATCAGCCGAAGGGACAGGAGTGAAGCTTTCTTT. This codes for CAISRRDRSEAFF.

V and J are TRBV2 and TRBJ2-3; TRBD2 matches 9 bases. The CDR3 consists of 13 residues. Trimming at V came to 7 bases and at J to 5 bases, leaving 4 bases not matched to a gene. Germline V gene sequence: CDR1 SNHLY, CDR2 FYNNEI. The CDR3 coding sequence is TGTGCCAGCACAGGACTAGCGATAGATACGCAGTATTTT. Its protein product is CASTGLAIDTQYF.

V usage is TRBV5-1 and J usage is TRBJ1-1; 10 bases fit TRBD1. CDR1 SGHRS and CDR2 YFSETQ come from the germline V gene. The CDR3 is 14 residues long. The ends lost 0 bases at V and 10 bases at J; junction bases unmatched: 6. CDR3 sequence reads: CASSLEPGQGRAFF. The CDR3 DNA sequence: TGCGCCAGCAGCTTGGAACCGGGACAGGGGCGAGCTTTCTTT.

The chain uses TRBV19 and TRBJ2-7; D is perhaps TRBD2 (5 bases). Germline CDR1 reads LNHDA; CDR2 reads SQIVND (reference sequence). V dropped 2 bases and J dropped 3 bases, with 11 bases sitting between them. CDR3 length: 14 amino acids. Written as DNA, the CDR3 is TGTGCCAGTAGTATATCCCCCGGGATCTACGAGCAGTACTTC. Its protein product is CASSISPGIYEQYF.

The chain combines TRBV14 with TRBJ2-1, with TRBD2 matching 10 bases. J gave up 0 bases and V 1 base, and 6 bases lay outside the gene matches. The CDR3 covers 18 residues. Germline V gene sequence: CDR1 SGHDN, CDR2 FVKESK. The chain's CDR3 is CASSQGLAGASSYNEQFF. CDR3 sequence (DNA): TGTGCCAGCAGCCAAGGACTAGCGGGTGCCAGCTCCTACAATGAGCAGTTCTTC.

CDR3 nucleotides: TGTGCCAGCAGTCCCCCAGGGGGTGGGGGCGGCTACACCTTC. It is translated as CASSPPGGGGGYTF. The chain combines TRBV6-5 with TRBJ1-2; 7 nucleotides align to TRBD1. CDR1 is MNHEY, CDR2 SVGAGI, per germline. This CDR3 has 14 amino acids. The J segment lost 8 bases and the V segment lost 5 bases, leaving 11 bases of the junction unmatched.